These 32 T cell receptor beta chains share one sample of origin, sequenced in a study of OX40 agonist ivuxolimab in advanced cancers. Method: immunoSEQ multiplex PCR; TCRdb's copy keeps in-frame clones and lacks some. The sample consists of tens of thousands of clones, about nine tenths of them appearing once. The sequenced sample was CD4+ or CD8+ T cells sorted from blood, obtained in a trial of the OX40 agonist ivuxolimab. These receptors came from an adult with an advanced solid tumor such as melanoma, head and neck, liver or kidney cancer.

In DNA form, the CDR3 reads TGTGCCAGTAGTATAGGACAGGGCCACGAGCAGTACTTC. This sequence encodes CASSIGQGHEQYF. The chain combines TRBV19 with TRBJ2-7; 7 nucleotides match TRBD1. CDR1 and CDR2 (germline): LNHDA, SQIVND (reference sequence). V shed 1 base and J 5 bases; nucleotides not matched to a gene: 2. The CDR3 is 13 residues long. Full variable domain (missing parts from reference TRBV19 and TRBJ2-7): DGGITQSPKYLFRKEGQNVTLSCEQNLNHDAMYWYRQDPGQGLRLIYYSQIVNDFQKGDIAEGYSVSREKKESFPLTVTSAQKNPTAFYLCASSIGQGHEQYFGPGTRLTVT.

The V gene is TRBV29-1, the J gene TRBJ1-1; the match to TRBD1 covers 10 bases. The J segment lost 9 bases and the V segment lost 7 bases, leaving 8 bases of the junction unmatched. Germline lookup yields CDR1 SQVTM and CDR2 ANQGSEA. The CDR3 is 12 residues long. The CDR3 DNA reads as TGCAGCGCCCAGGACAGGGGGGCAAAAGCTTTCTTT. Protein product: CSAQDRGAKAFF. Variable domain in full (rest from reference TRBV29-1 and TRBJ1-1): SAVISQKPSRDICQRGTSLTIQCQVDSQVTMMFWYRQQPGQSLTLIATANQGSEATYESGFVIDKFPISRPNLTFSTLTVSNMSPEDSSIYLCSAQDRGAKAFFGQGTRLTVV.

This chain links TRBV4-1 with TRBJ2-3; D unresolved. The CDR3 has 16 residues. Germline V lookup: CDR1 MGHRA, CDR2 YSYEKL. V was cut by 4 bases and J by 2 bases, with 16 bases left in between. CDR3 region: CASSRTPVSPTDTQYF. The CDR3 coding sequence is TGCGCCAGCAGCCGGACCCCTGTCTCACCCACAGATACGCAGTATTTT.

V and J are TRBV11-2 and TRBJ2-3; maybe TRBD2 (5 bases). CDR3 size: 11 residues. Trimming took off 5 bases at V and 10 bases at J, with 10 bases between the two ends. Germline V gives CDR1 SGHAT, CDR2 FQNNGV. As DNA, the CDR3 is TGTGCCAGCAGCGCCCCGGGGTCGCAGTATTTT. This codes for CASSAPGSQYF.

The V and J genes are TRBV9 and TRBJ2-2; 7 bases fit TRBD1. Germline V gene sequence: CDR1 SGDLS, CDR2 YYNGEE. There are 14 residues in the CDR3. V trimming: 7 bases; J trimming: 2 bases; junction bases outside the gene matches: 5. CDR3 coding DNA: TGTGCCAGCCGACAGGGCTCTAACACCGGGGAGCTGTTTTTT. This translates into CASRQGSNTGELFF.

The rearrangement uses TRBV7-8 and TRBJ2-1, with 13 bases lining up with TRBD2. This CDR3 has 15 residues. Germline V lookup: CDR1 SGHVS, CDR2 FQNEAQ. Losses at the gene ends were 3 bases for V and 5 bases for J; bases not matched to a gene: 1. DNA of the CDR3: TGTGCCAGCAGCTTGGGACTAGCGGGAAACAATGAGCAGTTCTTC. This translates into CASSLGLAGNNEQFF.

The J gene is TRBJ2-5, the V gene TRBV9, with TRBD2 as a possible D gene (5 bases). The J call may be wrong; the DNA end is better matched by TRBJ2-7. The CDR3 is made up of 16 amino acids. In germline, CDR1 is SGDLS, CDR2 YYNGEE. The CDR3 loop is CASSEEASGSTYEQYF. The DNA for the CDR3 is TGTGCCAGCAGCGAGGAGGCCAGCGGCTCAACCTACGAGCAGTACTTC.

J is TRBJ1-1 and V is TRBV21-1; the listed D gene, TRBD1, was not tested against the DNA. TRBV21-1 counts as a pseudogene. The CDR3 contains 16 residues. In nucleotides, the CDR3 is TGTGCCAGCAGCAAATTGGCAGGGCTTTATGGCACTGAAGCTTTCTTT. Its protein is CASSKLAGLYGTEAFF.

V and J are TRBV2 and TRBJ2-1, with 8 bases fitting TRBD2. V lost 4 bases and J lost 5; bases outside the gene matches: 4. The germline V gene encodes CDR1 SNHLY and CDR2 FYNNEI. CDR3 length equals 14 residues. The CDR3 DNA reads TGTGCCAGCAGTGCCACTAGCGGTCACAATGAGCAGTTCTTC. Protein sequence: CASSATSGHNEQFF.

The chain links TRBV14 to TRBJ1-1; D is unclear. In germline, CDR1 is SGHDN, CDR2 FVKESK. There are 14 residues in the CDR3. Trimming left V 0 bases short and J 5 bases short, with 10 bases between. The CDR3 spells CASSQDIGWTEAFF. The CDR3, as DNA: TGTGCCAGCAGCCAAGATATAGGGTGGACTGAAGCTTTCTTT.

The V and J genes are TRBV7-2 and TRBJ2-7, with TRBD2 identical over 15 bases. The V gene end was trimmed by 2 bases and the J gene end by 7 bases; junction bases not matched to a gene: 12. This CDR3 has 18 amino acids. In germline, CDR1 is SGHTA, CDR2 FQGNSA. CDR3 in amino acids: CASSLTSGLAGGPGEQYF. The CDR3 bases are TGTGCCAGCAGCTTAACCAGCGGACTAGCGGGAGGGCCTGGTGAGCAGTACTTC.

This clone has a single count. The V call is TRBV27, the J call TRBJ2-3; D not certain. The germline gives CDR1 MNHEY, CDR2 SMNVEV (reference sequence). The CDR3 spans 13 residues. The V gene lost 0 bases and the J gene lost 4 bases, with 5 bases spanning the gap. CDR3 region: CASSLSIPDTQYF. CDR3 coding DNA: TGTGCCAGCAGTTTATCGATCCCAGATACGCAGTATTTT.

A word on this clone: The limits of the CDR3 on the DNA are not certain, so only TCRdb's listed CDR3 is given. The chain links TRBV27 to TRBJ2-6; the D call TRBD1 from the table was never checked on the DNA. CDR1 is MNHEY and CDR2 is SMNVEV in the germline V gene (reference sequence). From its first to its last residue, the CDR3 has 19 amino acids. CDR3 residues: CASSSSAGTVVSGANVLTF.

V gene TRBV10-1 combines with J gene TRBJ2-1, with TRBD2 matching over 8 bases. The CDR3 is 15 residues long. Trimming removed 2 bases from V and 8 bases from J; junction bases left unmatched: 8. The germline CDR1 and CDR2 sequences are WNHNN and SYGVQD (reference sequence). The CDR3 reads CASSEAGLARDEQFF. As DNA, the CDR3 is TGCGCCAGCAGTGAGGCAGGACTAGCACGCGATGAGCAGTTCTTC.

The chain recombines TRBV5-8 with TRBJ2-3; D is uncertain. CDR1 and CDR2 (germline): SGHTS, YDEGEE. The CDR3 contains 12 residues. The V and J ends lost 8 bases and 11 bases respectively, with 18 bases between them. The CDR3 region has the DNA TGTGCCAGTAGCCCTATTTTGAGAGGGCAGTATTTT. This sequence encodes CASSPILRGQYF.

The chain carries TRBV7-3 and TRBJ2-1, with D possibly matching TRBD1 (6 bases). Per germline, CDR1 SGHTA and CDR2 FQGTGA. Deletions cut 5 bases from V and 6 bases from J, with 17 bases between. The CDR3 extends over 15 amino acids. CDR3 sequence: CASSPDSPVPNEQFF. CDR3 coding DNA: TGTGCCAGCAGCCCGGACAGCCCCGTTCCCAATGAGCAGTTCTTC.

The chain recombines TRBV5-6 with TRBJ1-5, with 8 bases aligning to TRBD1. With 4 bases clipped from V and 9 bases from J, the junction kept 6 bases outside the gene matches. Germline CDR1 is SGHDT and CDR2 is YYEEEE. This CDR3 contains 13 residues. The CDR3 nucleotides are TGTGCCAGCAGCAGGACAGGGTTTGGGCCCCAGCATTTT. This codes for CASSRTGFGPQHF.

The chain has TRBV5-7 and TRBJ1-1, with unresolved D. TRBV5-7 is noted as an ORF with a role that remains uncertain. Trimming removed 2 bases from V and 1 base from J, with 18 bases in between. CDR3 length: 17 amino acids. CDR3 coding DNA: TGTGCCAGCAGCTTTTGGTGTGTAGGGCGGGCGAACACTGAAGCTTTCTTT. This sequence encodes CASSFWCVGRANTEAFF.

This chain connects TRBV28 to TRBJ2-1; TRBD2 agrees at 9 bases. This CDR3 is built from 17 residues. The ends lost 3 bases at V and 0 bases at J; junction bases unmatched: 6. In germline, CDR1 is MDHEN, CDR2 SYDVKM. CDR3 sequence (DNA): TGTGCCAGCAGTTTCCCCAGCGGGGGGCGCTCCTACAATGAGCAGTTCTTC. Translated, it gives CASSFPSGGRSYNEQFF.

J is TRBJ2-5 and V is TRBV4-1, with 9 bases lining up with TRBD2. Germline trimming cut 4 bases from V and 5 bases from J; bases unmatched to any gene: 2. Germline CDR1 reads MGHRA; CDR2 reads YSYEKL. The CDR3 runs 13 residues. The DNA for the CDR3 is TGCGCCAGCAGCCGGCTAGCGGGGGAGACCCAGTACTTC. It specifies CASSRLAGETQYF.

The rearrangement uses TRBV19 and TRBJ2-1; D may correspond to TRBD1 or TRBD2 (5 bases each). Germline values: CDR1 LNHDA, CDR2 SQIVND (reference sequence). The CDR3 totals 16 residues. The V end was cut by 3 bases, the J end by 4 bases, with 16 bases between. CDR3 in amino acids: CASSISLGERYNEQFF. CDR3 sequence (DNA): TGTGCCAGTAGTATTAGTTTGGGGGAGCGGTACAATGAGCAGTTCTTC.

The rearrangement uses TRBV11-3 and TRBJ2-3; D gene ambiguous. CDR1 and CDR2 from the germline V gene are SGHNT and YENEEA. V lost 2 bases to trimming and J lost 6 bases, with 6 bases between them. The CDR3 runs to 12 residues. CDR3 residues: CASSLYLDTQYF. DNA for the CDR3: TGTGCCAGCAGCTTATACCTGGATACGCAGTATTTT.

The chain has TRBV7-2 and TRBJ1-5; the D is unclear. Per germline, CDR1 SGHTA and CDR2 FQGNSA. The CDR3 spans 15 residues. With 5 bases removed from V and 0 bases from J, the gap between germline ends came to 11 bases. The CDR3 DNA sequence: TGTGCCAGCAGCCGCGGGGTTTCTAGCAATCAGCCCCAGCATTTT. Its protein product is CASSRGVSSNQPQHF. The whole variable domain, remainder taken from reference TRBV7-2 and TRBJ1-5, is GAGVSQSPSNKVTEKGKDVELRCDPISGHTALYWYRQSLGQGLEFLIYFQGNSAPDKSGLPSDRFSAERTGGSVSTLTIQRTQQEDSAVYLCASSRGVSSNQPQHFGDGTRLSIL.

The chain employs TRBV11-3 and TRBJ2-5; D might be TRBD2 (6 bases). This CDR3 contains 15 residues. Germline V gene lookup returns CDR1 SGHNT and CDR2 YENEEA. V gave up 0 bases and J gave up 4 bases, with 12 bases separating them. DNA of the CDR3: TGTGCCAGCAGCTTAGATGGAAGTAGCGGAGAGACCCAGTACTTC. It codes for CASSLDGSSGETQYF. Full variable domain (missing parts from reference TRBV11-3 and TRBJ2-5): EAGVVQSPRYKIIEKKQPVAFWCNPISGHNTLYWYLQNLGQGPELLIRYENEEAVDDSQLPKDRFSAERLKGVDSTLKIQPAELGDSAVYLCASSLDGSSGETQYFGPGTRLLVL.

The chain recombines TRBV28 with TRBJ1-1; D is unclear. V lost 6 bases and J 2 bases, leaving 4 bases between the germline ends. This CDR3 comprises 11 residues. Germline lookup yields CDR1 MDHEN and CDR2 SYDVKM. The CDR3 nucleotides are TGTGCCAGCAGGGGCAACACTGAAGCTTTCTTT. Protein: CASRGNTEAFF.

The CDR3 loop reads CASSQDWRGEQFF. The CDR3 coding sequence is TGCGCCAGCAGCCAAGATTGGCGGGGTGAGCAGTTCTTC. J is TRBJ2-1 and V is TRBV4-3, with D possibly matching TRBD2 (6 bases). The germline V gene encodes CDR1 LGHNA and CDR2 YSLEER. The CDR3 length is 13 residues. The V gene lost 0 bases and the J gene lost 9 bases, with 9 bases spanning the gap.

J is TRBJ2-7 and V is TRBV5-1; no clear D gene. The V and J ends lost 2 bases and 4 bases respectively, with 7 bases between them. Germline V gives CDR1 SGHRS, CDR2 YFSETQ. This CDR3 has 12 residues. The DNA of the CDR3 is TGCGCCAGCAGCTTACAAGGGTACGAGCAGTACTTC. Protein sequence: CASSLQGYEQYF. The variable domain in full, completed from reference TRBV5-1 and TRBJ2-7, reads KAGVTQTPRYLIKTRGQQVTLSCSPISGHRSVSWYQQTPGQGLQFLFEYFSETQRNKGNFPGRFSGRQFSNSRSEMNVSTLELGDSALYLCASSLQGYEQYFGPGTRLTVT.

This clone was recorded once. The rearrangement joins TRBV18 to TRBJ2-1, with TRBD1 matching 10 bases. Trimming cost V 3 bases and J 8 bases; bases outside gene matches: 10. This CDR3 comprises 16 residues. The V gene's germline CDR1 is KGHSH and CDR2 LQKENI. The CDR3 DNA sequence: TGTGCCAGCTCACCCCAGGACAGGGGGTATGTGCATGAGCAGTTCTTC. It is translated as CASSPQDRGYVHEQFF.

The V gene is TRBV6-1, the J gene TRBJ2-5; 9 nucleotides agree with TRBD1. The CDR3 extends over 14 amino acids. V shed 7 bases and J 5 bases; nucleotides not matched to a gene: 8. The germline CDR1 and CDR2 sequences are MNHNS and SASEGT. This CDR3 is CASNPDRGRETQYF. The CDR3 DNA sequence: TGTGCCAGCAACCCGGACAGGGGCCGGGAGACCCAGTACTTC.

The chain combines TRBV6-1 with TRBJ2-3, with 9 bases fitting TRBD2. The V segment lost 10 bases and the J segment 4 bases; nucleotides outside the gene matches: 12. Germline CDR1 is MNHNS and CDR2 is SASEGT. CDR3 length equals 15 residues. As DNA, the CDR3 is TGTGCCACCGGGGGGCTAGCGGGACGGTCAGATACGCAGTATTTT. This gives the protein CATGGLAGRSDTQYF.

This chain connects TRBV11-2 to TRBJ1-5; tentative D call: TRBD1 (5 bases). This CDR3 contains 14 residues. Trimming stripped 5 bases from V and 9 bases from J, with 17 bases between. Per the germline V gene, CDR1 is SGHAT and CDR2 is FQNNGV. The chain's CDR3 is CASSGTGLARPQHF. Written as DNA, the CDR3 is TGTGCCAGCAGCGGGACTGGTTTGGCTCGGCCCCAGCATTTT.

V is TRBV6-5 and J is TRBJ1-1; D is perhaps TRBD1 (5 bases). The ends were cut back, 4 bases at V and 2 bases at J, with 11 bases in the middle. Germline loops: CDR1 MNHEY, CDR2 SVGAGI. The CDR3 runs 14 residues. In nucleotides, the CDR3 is TGTGCCAGCAGTTCCGGGACCTTTAACACTGAAGCTTTCTTT. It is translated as CASSSGTFNTEAFF.